This T cell receptor beta chain is from a study of T-cell memory formation after mild COVID-19. One entry per CDR3 protein results from TCRdb running MiXCR on the 5' RACE reads. The sample contains about 110,000 distinct CDR3 sequences, about 15% of which appear only once. The germline gives CDR1 SGHDT, CDR2 YYEEEE. The trim removed 2 bases at V and 7 bases at J, leaving 11 bases unmatched. The CDR3 spans 16 residues. This TCR was sampled from a man aged 18 to 29 who had mild COVID-19 (a few samples of this study predate the infection). Cell type and time point are not known. The sequencing input was PBMCs or a T cell subset sorted from them (not recorded which). The V and J genes are TRBV5-6 and TRBJ1-4, with 7 bases identical to TRBD1. In DNA, the CDR3 is TGTGCCAGCAGCTTAAAAGGGACAGTTAAACGTGAAAAACTGTTTTTT. Its protein product is CASSLKGTVKREKLFF.